These T cell receptor beta chains were read from a single sample in a study of cytomegalovirus exposure and HLA in healthy donors. Generated by immunoSEQ multiplex PCR, the TCRdb table keeps only in-frame clones and is missing some. In the table there are approximately 100,000 clones, 85% of which are singletons. Material: PBMCs. These receptors came from a man aged 40-55 years in good health and CMV-seropositive. Each CDR3 is given with its conserved first and last residue. Fields, in order: D gene, CDR3 length, V gene, J gene, CDR3 protein, CDR3 DNA. D genes are given only for firm matches.

d_gene: -
len: 15
v_gene: TRBV7-2
j_gene: TRBJ1-1
CDR3aa: CASLRGPLMNTEAFF
CDR3nt: TGTGCCAGCCTCAGGGGCCCTTTGATGAACACTGAAGCTTTCTTT

d_gene: -
len: 15
v_gene: TRBV21-1
j_gene: TRBJ2-5
CDR3aa: CASSNLAGGGETQYF
CDR3nt: TGTGCCAGCAGCAACCTTGCGGGGGGAGGTGAGACCCAGTACTTC

d_gene: TRBD1
len: 15
v_gene: TRBV6-1
j_gene: TRBJ1-2
CDR3aa: CASRDNRGRDYGYTF
CDR3nt: TGTGCCAGCAGGGACAACAGGGGGCGCGACTATGGCTACACCTTC

d_gene: -
len: 14
v_gene: TRBV7-9
j_gene: TRBJ2-1
CDR3aa: CASSRAQPPNEQFF
CDR3nt: TGTGCCAGCAGCAGAGCACAGCCACCCAATGAGCAGTTCTTC

d_gene: -
len: 13
v_gene: TRBV5-1
j_gene: TRBJ2-7
CDR3aa: CASSLGEAYEQYF
CDR3nt: TGCGCCAGCAGCTTGGGAGAGGCCTACGAGCAGTACTTC

d_gene: -
len: 15
v_gene: TRBV28
j_gene: TRBJ2-1
CDR3aa: CASSHGARGVDEQFF
CDR3nt: TGTGCCAGCAGTCACGGGGCCAGGGGAGTCGATGAGCAGTTCTTC

d_gene: -
len: 14
v_gene: TRBV7-6
j_gene: TRBJ2-3
CDR3aa: CASSRAGNTDTQYF
CDR3nt: TGTGCCAGCAGCAGGGCGGGGAACACAGATACGCAGTATTTT

d_gene: -
len: 17
v_gene: TRBV9
j_gene: TRBJ2-3
CDR3aa: CASSPRIGVWGTDTQYF
CDR3nt: TGTGCCAGCAGCCCCCGTATCGGGGTCTGGGGCACAGATACGCAGTATTTT

d_gene: TRBD2
len: 17
v_gene: TRBV7-8
j_gene: TRBJ2-3
CDR3aa: CASSLEPSGRSADTQYF
CDR3nt: TGTGCCAGCAGCTTAGAGCCTAGCGGGAGATCGGCAGATACGCAGTATTTT

d_gene: TRBD1
len: 14
v_gene: TRBV6-4
j_gene: TRBJ1-1
CDR3aa: CASRYRTGVTEAFF
CDR3nt: TGTGCCAGCAGATACCGGACAGGGGTGACTGAAGCTTTCTTT

d_gene: -
len: 13
v_gene: TRBV27
j_gene: TRBJ2-5
CDR3aa: CASSTGRGETQYF
CDR3nt: TGTGCCAGCAGTACAGGGAGGGGAGAGACCCAGTACTTC

d_gene: TRBD2
len: 15
v_gene: TRBV2
j_gene: TRBJ2-1
CDR3aa: CASSGTSGGYNEQFF
CDR3nt: TGTGCCAGCAGTGGCACTAGCGGGGGTTACAATGAGCAGTTCTTC

d_gene: TRBD1
len: 13
v_gene: TRBV18
j_gene: TRBJ2-5
CDR3aa: CASSLGQQETQYF
CDR3nt: TGTGCCAGCTCACTGGGACAGCAAGAGACCCAGTACTTC

d_gene: -
len: 13
v_gene: TRBV15
j_gene: TRBJ2-7
CDR3aa: CATSRDHQYEQYF
CDR3nt: TGTGCCACCAGCAGAGATCATCAATACGAGCAGTACTTC

d_gene: TRBD2
len: 17
v_gene: TRBV11-2
j_gene: TRBJ2-2
CDR3aa: CASSLFALAGVTGELFF
CDR3nt: TGTGCCAGCAGCTTATTCGCACTAGCGGGAGTCACCGGGGAGCTGTTTTTT

d_gene: TRBD1
len: 15
v_gene: TRBV14
j_gene: TRBJ2-7
CDR3aa: CASSQGRTGLYDQYF
CDR3nt: TGTGCCAGCAGCCAAGGGAGGACAGGGCTCTACGACCAGTACTTC